Listed here are 12 T cell receptor beta chains from one sample, sequenced in a study of T cell responses to AZD1222 COVID-19 vaccine. Here immunoSEQ multiplex PCR was the method, and the copy in TCRdb shows in-frame clones only, minus some. This repertoire shows 100,000 to 150,000 clones, less than 95% found once; its top ten account for 4.4%. The source was peripheral blood, collected on day 0 of MenACWY control vaccination. These receptors all stem from an adult in good health.

The genes are TRBV4-1 and TRBJ1-2, with D tentatively TRBD1 (6 bases). The CDR3 has 14 amino acids. Trimming left V 0 bases short and J 4 bases short, with 9 bases between. CDR1 and CDR2 from the germline V gene are MGHRA and YSYEKL. Written as DNA, the CDR3 is TGCGCCAGCAGCCAAGAACAGGGCGGCTATGGCTACACCTTC. Its translation is CASSQEQGGYGYTF.

The CDR3 sequence is CASSLGIAGGPGVQFF. DNA for the CDR3: TGTGCCAGCAGCTTAGGGATCGCGGGGGGGCCTGGGGTGCAGTTCTTC. The chain employs TRBV7-2 and TRBJ2-1; TRBD2 agrees at 9 bases. CDR1 is SGHTA, CDR2 FQGNSA, per germline. This CDR3 has 16 residues. V gave up 1 base and J gave up 12 bases; unmatched junction bases: 13.

The chain employs TRBV18 and TRBJ2-5; perhaps TRBD1 as D (5 bases). V lost 1 base and J lost 3, with 9 bases in between. The length of the CDR3 is 14 residues. In germline, CDR1 is KGHSH, CDR2 LQKENI. The CDR3 reads CASSPRMTEETQYF. The CDR3 DNA reads TGTGCCAGCTCACCACGGATGACAGAAGAGACCCAGTACTTC.

V gene TRBV5-1 combines with J gene TRBJ2-1; 13 nucleotides line up with TRBD2. This CDR3 comprises 16 residues. Germline CDR1 SGHRS, CDR2 YFSETQ. The V and J ends lost 0 bases and 8 bases, in that order; junction bases with no gene match: 5. The CDR3 loop is CASSLATGLAGDEQFF. CDR3 DNA sequence: TGCGCCAGCAGCTTGGCCACTGGACTAGCGGGAGATGAGCAGTTCTTC.

The chain uses TRBV27 and TRBJ2-2; TRBD2 matches at 8 bases. V dropped 6 bases and J dropped 1; count of bases not matched to a gene: 10. The CDR3 consists of 17 residues. Germline CDR1 MNHEY, CDR2 SMNVEV (reference sequence). CDR3 coding DNA: TGTGCCAGCAGGCACCACCCACTAGCGGAGAACACCGGGGAGCTGTTTTTT. Amino acids: CASRHHPLAENTGELFF.

The V and J genes are TRBV4-2 and TRBJ1-5, with a weak D call TRBD1 (5 bases). Trimming removed 1 base at V and 9 bases at J, with 19 bases between. Germline V lookup: CDR1 LGHNA, CDR2 YNFKEQ. This CDR3 comprises 16 residues. The CDR3 reads CASSQASTGTPGPQHF. Here the CDR3 DNA reads TGTGCCAGCAGCCAAGCTTCAACAGGAACCCCGGGGCCCCAGCATTTT.

This clone was detected only a few times. The rearrangement joins TRBV6-4 to TRBJ2-1, with D tentatively TRBD2 (5 bases). V lost 0 bases, J lost 7 bases, and 10 bases lay in between. The CDR3 extends over 14 amino acids. The germline CDR1 and CDR2 sequences are MRHNA and SNTAGT. The CDR3 DNA is TGTGCCAGCAGTGACTCAAACGGGGTAAATGAGCAGTTCTTC. Translation gives CASSDSNGVNEQFF.

The CDR3 DNA reads as TGTGCCAGCAGTGGGACTAGCGGGACCTCCTCCTACAATGAGCAGTTCTTC. Protein product: CASSGTSGTSSYNEQFF. The chain uses TRBV13 and TRBJ2-1; 13 bases match TRBD2. Trimming removed 6 bases from V and 0 bases from J; junction bases left unmatched: 5. CDR3 length: 17 residues. Germline values: CDR1 PRHDT, CDR2 FYEKMQ (reference sequence).

This chain joins TRBV5-1 and TRBJ2-1, with 9 bases that match TRBD2. The CDR3 sequence is 15 residues long. The J segment lost 8 bases and the V segment lost 4 bases, leaving 10 bases of the junction unmatched. Germline V gene sequence: CDR1 SGHRS, CDR2 YFSETQ. The CDR3 nucleotides are TGCGCCAGCAGCGGAGGACTAGCGAGCCCCGATGAGCAGTTCTTC. It translates to CASSGGLASPDEQFF.

This sequence joins TRBV5-4 and TRBJ2-1, with TRBD2 matching over 13 bases. CDR1 and CDR2 from the germline V gene are SGHNT and YYREEE (reference sequence). The CDR3 runs 18 residues. The trim removed 4 bases at V and 5 bases at J, leaving 12 bases unmatched. CDR3 sequence: CASSAEIPGLAGNNEQFF. CDR3 bases: TGTGCCAGCAGCGCGGAAATACCGGGACTAGCGGGGAACAATGAGCAGTTCTTC.

The genes are TRBV27 and TRBJ2-1; TRBD2 is a possible D gene (7 bases). V was pared by 5 bases and J by 6 bases, with 11 bases between. This CDR3 region has 13 residues. Looked up from germline, CDR1 is MNHEY and CDR2 is SMNVEV (reference sequence). CDR3 coding DNA: TGTGCCAGCAGTGTGGGAGGGGGCAATGAGCAGTTCTTC. Its protein is CASSVGGGNEQFF.

This clone was detected once. The chain joins TRBV19 to TRBJ2-7; 8 bases map to TRBD1. Germline loops: CDR1 LNHDA, CDR2 SQIVND (reference sequence). The V gene end was trimmed by 6 bases and the J gene end by 2 bases; junction bases not matched to a gene: 6. CDR3 length: 14 residues. The CDR3, as DNA: TGTGCCAGTAGCGACAGGGGCCCTCCCTACGAGCAGTACTTC. Translating gives CASSDRGPPYEQYF.